This T cell receptor (beta chain) was obtained from a study of T cells in Graves' hyperthyroidism and ophthalmopathy. The PBMCs had their origin in 10 ml of fresh peripheral blood. Deletions cut 3 bases from V and 0 bases from J, with 19 bases between. Germline V gene sequence: CDR1 SGHTA, CDR2 FQGNSA. There are 18 residues in the CDR3. In this sample, this clonotype turned up many times. Authors of the study amplified TCR beta CDR3 regions from RNA transcripts. HTBI primers drove first-round RT-PCR of the TCR CDR3. TCRdb re-analysed the multiplex PCR reads in MiXCR, keeping a single row per CDR3 protein. The data contain about 700,000 distinct CDR3 sequences, less than 15% of them singletons.

The sample comprised blood. The rearrangement links TRBV7-2 to TRBJ2-3, with D possibly called TRBD1 or TRBD2 (6 bases each). This TCR was sampled from a woman younger than 35 with Graves' hyperthyroidism. CDR3 sequence reads: CASSFRPTGAKSTDTQYF. As DNA, the CDR3 is TGTGCCAGCAGCTTTAGACCCACGGGGGCGAAGAGCACAGATACGCAGTATTTT.